This T cell receptor beta chain stems from a study of OX40 agonist ivuxolimab in advanced cancers. Whole-study context: Males comprised 82.7% of the group, whose mean age was 60 years (range about 20 to 79). Findings and limits, study-wide: The average count of expanded clones was higher among CD8+ T cells than among CD4+. Near-lowest levels of clonal expansion characterized partial responders at 0.1-3.0 mg/kg.

Measured with immunoSEQ multiplex PCR; TCRdb has only the in-frame clones, and not every one. The sample has 80,000 to 100,000 clones, approximately 93% seen once. Details on this clone: Its antigen is still unknown.

V was clipped by 5 bases and J by 2 bases; unmatched bases: 7. CDR1 MDHEN and CDR2 SYDVKM come from the germline V gene. This CDR3 has 15 amino acids. The clonotype was recovered from an adult with an advanced solid tumor such as melanoma, head and neck, liver or kidney cancer. The chain combines TRBV28 with TRBJ2-7; 9 bases are shared with TRBD1. The sequencing here drew on CD4+ or CD8+ T cells sorted from blood, taken in a trial of the OX40 agonist ivuxolimab. The CDR3 bases are TGTGCCAGCAGTGCCCCCGGGACAGGGACCTACGAGCAGTACTTC. It specifies CASSAPGTGTYEQYF. Based on the CDR3 plus reference TRBV28 and TRBJ2-7, the full variable domain is DVKVTQSSRYLVKRTGEKVFLECVQDMDHENMFWYRQDPGLGLRLIYFSYDVKMKEKGDIPEGYSVSREKKERFSLILESASTNQTSMYLCASSAPGTGTYEQYFGPGTRLTVT.